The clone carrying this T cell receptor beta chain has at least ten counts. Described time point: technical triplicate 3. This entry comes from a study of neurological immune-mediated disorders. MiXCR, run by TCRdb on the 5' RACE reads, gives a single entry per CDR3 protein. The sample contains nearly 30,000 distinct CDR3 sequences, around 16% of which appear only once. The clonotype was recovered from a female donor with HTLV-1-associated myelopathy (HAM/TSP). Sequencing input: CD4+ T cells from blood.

As DNA, the CDR3 is TGTGCCAGCAGTGAACAGGGAGGAGGAAACACCATATATTTT. It is translated as CASSEQGGGNTIYF. The chain uses TRBV6-1 and TRBJ1-3; the D gene is possibly TRBD1 (5 bases). Germline assignment: CDR1 MNHNS and CDR2 SASEGT. V was pared by 2 bases and J by 4 bases, with 9 bases between. The CDR3 length is 14 residues.